A selection of T cell receptor beta chains follows, all from one sample in a study of cytomegalovirus exposure and HLA in healthy donors. Clones were sequenced by immunoSEQ multiplex PCR, and TCRdb holds only the in-frame ones, with some missing. The repertoire holds over 120,000 clones, roughly 89% seen once, with less than 5.5% in the top ten. The sequencing sample was made of PBMCs. The receptors were sampled from a man aged 18-30 years in good health and CMV-seropositive. Both conserved end residues are part of each CDR3. Each record gives: D gene, clone size, J gene, V gene, CDR3 DNA, CDR3 protein. A D gene is named only where the DNA matches it firmly. Not all rows give a size; the values are once, few, many and, for expanded clones, a class.

TRBD1 | . | TRBJ2-7 | TRBV28 | TGTGCCAGCAGTGAGGTAGGGACAGGGGTTGTCTCCTACGAGCAGTACTTC | CASSEVGTGVVSYEQYF
TRBD2 | few | TRBJ2-3 | TRBV28 | TGTGCCAGCAGTTTGATCGAAACCCTCGGGACTAGAGATAACGTTAGCACAGATACGCAGTATTTT | CASSLIETLGTRDNVSTDTQYF
. | . | TRBJ2-1 | TRBV4-1 | TGCGCCAGCAGCCGCGAGGGATCGAGCTCCTACAATGAGCAGTTCTTC | CASSREGSSSYNEQFF
. | . | TRBJ2-5 | TRBV29-1 | TGCAGCGTTGTTGTCGGGGGTGCTGAGACCCAGTACTTC | CSVVVGGAETQYF
TRBD1 | . | TRBJ2-2 | TRBV29-1 | TGCAGCTCCACCGGGGGACAGGGCCCCGGGGAGCTGTTTTTT | CSSTGGQGPGELFF
TRBD1 | . | TRBJ1-1 | TRBV6-1 | TGTGCCAGCAGGGAGGGGAACAGGGGAGAGACTGAAGCTTTCTTT | CASREGNRGETEAFF
TRBD1 | . | TRBJ2-7 | TRBV11-3 | TGTGCCAGCAGCTTAGAGACAGGGTCGACCTACGAGCAGTACTTC | CASSLETGSTYEQYF
TRBD2 | . | TRBJ2-5 | TRBV7-2 | TGTGCCAGCAGCTTAGGGCCGGGGGGTGGAGAGACCCAGTACTTC | CASSLGPGGGETQYF
. | few | TRBJ1-2 | TRBV6-5 | TGTGCCAGCAGTACTCCCCAGAGCGGGGGCTACACCTTC | CASSTPQSGGYTF
TRBD1 | . | TRBJ1-5 | TRBV2 | TGTGCCAGCAGTGACGACGGGACAGTTAATCAGCCCCAGCATTTT | CASSDDGTVNQPQHF
TRBD2 | . | TRBJ2-7 | TRBV7-6 | TGTGCCAGCAGCACGGGACTAAACTACGAGCAGTACTTC | CASSTGLNYEQYF
TRBD1 | . | TRBJ1-5 | TRBV5-8 | TGTGCCAGCAGTCCTCCCGGGACAGGGGTACATCAGCCCCAGCATTTT | CASSPPGTGVHQPQHF
. | . | TRBJ1-1 | TRBV10-2 | TGCGCCAGCAGTGAGTCGGGGGGGAAAGCTTTCTTT | CASSESGGKAFF
TRBD2 | . | TRBJ2-1 | TRBV5-4 | TGTGCCAGCAACCTAGCGGGTCAATGGAATGAGCAGTTCTTC | CASNLAGQWNEQFF
. | . | TRBJ1-2 | TRBV10-2 | TGCGCCAGCAGTGAAGAGCACTATGGCTACACCTTC | CASSEEHYGYTF
. | . | TRBJ2-2 | TRBV9 | TGTGCCAGCAGCGTATCATCCCGGAGCACCGGGGAGCTGTTTTTT | CASSVSSRSTGELFF
. | . | TRBJ2-7 | TRBV15 | TGTGCCACCAGCAGAGATGGGCGGGTTCTCCACGAGCAGTACTTC | CATSRDGRVLHEQYF
. | few | TRBJ1-5 | TRBV2 | TGTGCCAGCACTGAGCCCCGAGGGCCCCAGCATTTT | CASTEPRGPQHF
. | . | TRBJ1-6 | TRBV5-5 | TGTGCCAGCAGCTTGGAGGGGGTGAATTCACCCCTCCACTTT | CASSLEGVNSPLHF
TRBD1 | . | TRBJ2-3 | TRBV19 | TGTGCCAGCTCAGACAGGGCGCAGTATTTT | CASSDRAQYF
. | . | TRBJ1-2 | TRBV19 | TGTGCCAGTACCTCGGACAGACCGTCCGGCTACACCTTC | CASTSDRPSGYTF
. | . | TRBJ1-1 | TRBV2 | TGTGCCAGCATGTTAGCAAGCATGAACACTGAAGCTTTCTTT | CASMLASMNTEAFF
TRBD2 | . | TRBJ2-5 | TRBV25-1 | TGTGCCAGCACCCCGGGAGGGTGGGAGACCCAGTACTTC | CASTPGGWETQYF
TRBD2 | . | TRBJ2-7 | TRBV18 | TGTGCCAGCTCACAGACTAGCGGGGGTGATCTAAGCGAGCAGTACTTC | CASSQTSGGDLSEQYF
. | once | TRBJ1-2 | TRBV21-1 | TGTGCCAGCAGACCGAAGGGGCACGGCTATGGCTACACCTTC | CASRPKGHGYGYTF
. | . | TRBJ2-3 | TRBV5-1 | TGCGCCAGCAGCTTTTACGGTGGCACAGATACGCAGTATTTT | CASSFYGGTDTQYF
TRBD2 | . | TRBJ2-7 | TRBV4-1 | TGCGCCAGCAGCCAAACAGCGGGGGCCTACGAGCAGTACTTC | CASSQTAGAYEQYF
TRBD2 | . | TRBJ2-1 | TRBV9 | TGTGCCAGCAGCAAAAACGCCTTAGCGGGTCCCAAAGGGAATGAGCAGTTCTTC | CASSKNALAGPKGNEQFF
TRBD2 | . | TRBJ2-7 | TRBV5-4 | TGTGCCAGCAGCTTAGGCCCCAGCGGGAGAGGTTCCGAGCAGTACTTC | CASSLGPSGRGSEQYF
TRBD1 | . | TRBJ1-1 | TRBV18 | TGTGCCAGCTCACCAGTACAGGGGGAAGCTTTCTTT | CASSPVQGEAFF
. | . | TRBJ1-5 | TRBV30 | TGTGCCTGGAGTGTACCTGGGGGCCCCCAGCATTTT | CAWSVPGGPQHF
. | . | TRBJ2-7 | TRBV2 | TGTGCCAGCAGTGAAGTCGGTCTCTACGAGCAGTACTTC | CASSEVGLYEQYF